A selection of T cell receptor beta chains follows, all from one sample in a study of blood T cell repertoires in COVID-19. The repertoire was sequenced with immunoSEQ multiplex PCR; TCRdb's copy has only in-frame clones and lacks some. The table has roughly 98,000 clones, roughly four fifths seen once. The sample was peripheral blood. These receptor sequences come from a human donor in a cohort sampled during active COVID-19. CDR3s leave out the opening cysteine and the closing phenylalanine or tryptophan. The order of the fields is J gene, V gene, CDR3 protein.

j_call: TRBJ2-2; v_call: TRBV3-1/TRBV3-2; cdr3_aa: ASTHTGTMNTGELF
j_call: TRBJ1-2; v_call: TRBV6-5; cdr3_aa: ASSYSTGGGGYT
j_call: TRBJ2-2; v_call: TRBV3-1/TRBV3-2; cdr3_aa: ASSQGGLTGELF
j_call: TRBJ1-2; v_call: TRBV3-1/TRBV3-2; cdr3_aa: ASSQVAGERAYT
j_call: TRBJ1-2; v_call: TRBV6-4; cdr3_aa: AINRDSLLYGYT
j_call: TRBJ2-5; v_call: TRBV10-2; cdr3_aa: ASSFSSGGQETQY
j_call: TRBJ1-2; v_call: TRBV4-3; cdr3_aa: ASSQADRVPYGYT
j_call: TRBJ2-1; v_call: TRBV11-3; cdr3_aa: ASSLQGLSRGEQF
j_call: TRBJ2-7; v_call: TRBV30; cdr3_aa: AWSVNRGYYEQY
j_call: TRBJ2-5; v_call: TRBV7-2; cdr3_aa: ASSPRGGTSGEETQY
j_call: TRBJ1-3; v_call: TRBV30; cdr3_aa: AWIKGQISGNTIY